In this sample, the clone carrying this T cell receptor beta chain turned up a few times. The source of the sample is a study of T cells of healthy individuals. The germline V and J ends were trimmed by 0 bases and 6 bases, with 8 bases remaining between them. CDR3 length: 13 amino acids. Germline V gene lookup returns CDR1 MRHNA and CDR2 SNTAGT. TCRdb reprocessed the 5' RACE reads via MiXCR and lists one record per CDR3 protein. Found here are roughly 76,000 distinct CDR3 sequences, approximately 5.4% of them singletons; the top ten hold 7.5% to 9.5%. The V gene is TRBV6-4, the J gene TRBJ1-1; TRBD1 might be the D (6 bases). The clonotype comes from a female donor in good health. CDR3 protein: CASSDSRTAEAFF. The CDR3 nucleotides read TGTGCCAGCAGTGACTCGCGGACAGCTGAAGCTTTCTTT.